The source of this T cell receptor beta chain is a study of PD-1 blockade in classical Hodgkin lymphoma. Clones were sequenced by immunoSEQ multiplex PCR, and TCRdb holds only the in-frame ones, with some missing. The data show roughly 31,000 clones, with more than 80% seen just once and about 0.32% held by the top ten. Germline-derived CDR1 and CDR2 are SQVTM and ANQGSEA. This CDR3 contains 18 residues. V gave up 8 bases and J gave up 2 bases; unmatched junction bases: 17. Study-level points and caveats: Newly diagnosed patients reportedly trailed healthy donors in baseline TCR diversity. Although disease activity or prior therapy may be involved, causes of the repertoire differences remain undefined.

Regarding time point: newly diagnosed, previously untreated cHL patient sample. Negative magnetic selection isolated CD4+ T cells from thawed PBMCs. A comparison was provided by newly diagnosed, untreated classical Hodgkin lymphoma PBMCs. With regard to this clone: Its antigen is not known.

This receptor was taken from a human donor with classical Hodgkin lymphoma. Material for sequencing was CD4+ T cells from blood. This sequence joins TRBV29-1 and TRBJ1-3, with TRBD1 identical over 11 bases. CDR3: CSPRWGPRDRGAGNTIYF. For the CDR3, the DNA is TGCAGCCCCCGATGGGGACCCCGGGACAGGGGGGCTGGAAACACCATATATTTT. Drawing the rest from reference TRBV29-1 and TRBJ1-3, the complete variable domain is SAVISQKPSRDICQRGTSLTIQCQVDSQVTMMFWYRQQPGQSLTLIATANQGSEATYESGFVIDKFPISRPNLTFSTLTVSNMSPEDSSIYLCSPRWGPRDRGAGNTIYFGEGSWLTVV.